A single sample gave rise to the 2 T cell receptor beta chains below, sequenced in a study of somatic mutations in cytotoxic T cells in rheumatoid arthritis. Profiled with immunoSEQ multiplex PCR; TCRdb holds only in-frame clones, not every one. The sample carries some 20,000 clones, about 85% recorded once. Sequences were obtained from CD8+ T cells sorted from blood. Receptors originate from an adult with rheumatoid arthritis.

The chain carries TRBV9 and TRBJ2-1; D might be TRBD1 (6 bases). V was pared by 3 bases and J by 2 bases, with 12 bases between. The CDR3 runs to 15 residues. Germline lookup yields CDR1 SGDLS and CDR2 YYNGEE. This CDR3 is CASSDGGTPYNEQFF. The CDR3 nucleotides read TGTGCCAGCAGCGATGGGGGCACCCCCTACAATGAGCAGTTCTTC.

The chain carries TRBV7-2 and TRBJ2-1, with D possibly TRBD1 on 5 matching bases. The CDR3 runs 15 residues. Germline values: CDR1 SGHTA, CDR2 FQGNSA. The ends were cut back, 2 bases at V and 1 base at J, with 9 bases in the middle. CDR3 sequence (DNA): TGTGCCAGCAGCTTACTGCAGGGTTCCTACAATGAGCAGTTCTTC. This sequence encodes CASSLLQGSYNEQFF.